This T cell receptor beta chain was profiled in a study of shared clonotypes between healthy human individuals. Findings of the study overall: An effect of sequencing depth on clonotype sharing among donors was expected.

TCRdb's copy holds only in-frame clones and misses some; the assay was immunoSEQ multiplex PCR. This sample carries under 2,500,000 clones, approximately 94% of them seen once, and the ten largest clones take roughly 0.13%. All of the donors resided in Nashville, Tennessee, and each was a Caucasian adult. The CDR3 runs to 14 residues. CDR1 SEHNR and CDR2 FQNEAQ come from the germline V gene (reference sequence). V was cut by 7 bases and J by 4 bases, with 14 bases left in between. Turning to this clone: Its antigen is not known.

The clonotype was recovered from a man between 18 and 29 years old in good health. The chain combines TRBV7-9 with TRBJ1-5; no clear D gene. Sequences were obtained from naive CD4+ T cells sorted from blood. Noted subset: CD45RA+ positively selected. The DNA for the CDR3 is TGTGCCAGCACCCCCTATAGTGAGAATCAGCCCCAGCATTTT. Translating it yields CASTPYSENQPQHF.